This T cell receptor (beta chain) was found in a study of human T cells and chemical hapten exposure. Study details: Mostly female, the patients presented with alopecia areata, totalis or universalis. Study results and caveats: Among TCRs, those above 1 in 1000 frequency were unaffected by DPC sensitization. Relative to control repertoires, expanded TCRs gave rise to significantly more large CDR3 similarity clusters.

The study's library attached unique molecular identifiers to single cDNA molecules. TCRdb called the RACE reads again in MiXCR, with one record for every CDR3 protein. Here the sample spans fewer than 500,000 distinct CDR3 sequences, roughly 4.8% being singletons. This clonotype was observed at least ten times. Antigen specificity is unknown. V was clipped by 4 bases and J by 5 bases, with 12 bases between them. The germline V gene encodes CDR1 LGHDT and CDR2 YNNKEL (reference sequence). The CDR3 covers 14 residues. Time point in this sample: patch test 1, 2 weeks after DPC sensitization. Indicated treatment: therapeutic diphenylcyclopropenone sensitization with weekly scalp DPC.

The clonotype originates from a woman between 50 and 59 years old with alopecia areata. Some clones in this sample may be carry-over from other donors' samples. The J gene is TRBJ1-5, the V gene TRBV3-1; possibly TRBD1 for D (6 bases). Sequenced here: whole blood, sampled in connection with sensitization to the hapten diphenylcyclopropenone (DPC). This CDR3 is CASSPRQGHQPQHF. In DNA, the CDR3 is TGTGCCAGCAGCCCCCGGCAGGGGCATCAGCCCCAGCATTTT.